This is a list of T cell receptor beta chains from one sample in a study of blood T cell repertoires in COVID-19. Repertoires were generated with immunoSEQ multiplex PCR, while TCRdb's copy carries only in-frame clones and drops some. The table lists 350,000 or so clones, around nine tenths of them singletons, with 0.95% to 1.1% in the top ten. Sequencing was performed on PBMCs or T cells enriched from blood (not recorded which). These receptors were collected from a woman between 25 and 40 years old who had been exposed to COVID-19. Each CDR3 is given with its conserved first and last residue. Fields, in order: D gene, clone size, V gene, J gene, CDR3 DNA, CDR3 protein. A D gene is named only where the DNA matches it firmly. Not all rows give a size; the values are once, few, many and, for expanded clones, a class.

D gene: TRBD1; clone size: .; V gene: TRBV18; J gene: TRBJ1-6; CDR3 DNA: TGTGCCAGCTCACCGCTCAACTGGGGGACAGGCCGCCTCTCCTATAATTCACCCCTCCACTTT; CDR3 protein: CASSPLNWGTGRLSYNSPLHF
D gene: TRBD1; clone size: .; V gene: TRBV28; J gene: TRBJ1-5; CDR3 DNA: TGTGCCAGCAGTCTCTACAGGGGGCCGATTCAGCCCCAGCATTTT; CDR3 protein: CASSLYRGPIQPQHF
D gene: TRBD1; clone size: few; V gene: TRBV27; J gene: TRBJ1-1; CDR3 DNA: TGTGCCAGCAGTCCCCGGACAGGCAACACTGAAGCTTTCTTT; CDR3 protein: CASSPRTGNTEAFF
D gene: TRBD2; clone size: .; V gene: TRBV19; J gene: TRBJ2-1; CDR3 DNA: TGTGCCACTACGCGGGGGACTAGCGGGATGCCGGGTTACAATGAGCAGTTCTTC; CDR3 protein: CATTRGTSGMPGYNEQFF
D gene: .; clone size: .; V gene: TRBV6-2/TRBV6-3; J gene: TRBJ1-1; CDR3 DNA: TGTGCCAGCAGTTACCGGGGTCTGAACACTGAAGCTTTCTTT; CDR3 protein: CASSYRGLNTEAFF
D gene: .; clone size: .; V gene: TRBV18; J gene: TRBJ2-3; CDR3 DNA: TGTGCCAGCTCACCCCCCAGTCTTAATTTGGCTTTCACAGATACGCAGTATTTT; CDR3 protein: CASSPPSLNLAFTDTQYF
D gene: .; clone size: .; V gene: TRBV4-2; J gene: TRBJ1-1; CDR3 DNA: TGTGCCAGCAGCCCCCGGGAGAACACTGAAGCTTTCTTT; CDR3 protein: CASSPRENTEAFF
D gene: .; clone size: once; V gene: TRBV7-2; J gene: TRBJ1-2; CDR3 DNA: TGTGCCAGCAGCTTAGAAGCGAACTATGGCTACACCTTC; CDR3 protein: CASSLEANYGYTF
D gene: .; clone size: .; V gene: TRBV5-1; J gene: TRBJ1-6; CDR3 DNA: TGCGCCAGCAGCTTGGACGGGACACATAATTCACCCCTCCACTTT; CDR3 protein: CASSLDGTHNSPLHF
D gene: .; clone size: .; V gene: TRBV5-1; J gene: TRBJ1-1; CDR3 DNA: TGCGCCAGCAGCTTGGACAGGGCTAGGTCTGAAGCTTTCTTT; CDR3 protein: CASSLDRARSEAFF
D gene: TRBD2; clone size: once; V gene: TRBV7-2; J gene: TRBJ2-5; CDR3 DNA: TGTGCCAGCAGCCCGCGGGAGGGCCAGGGGGAGACCCAGTACTTC; CDR3 protein: CASSPREGQGETQYF
D gene: TRBD2; clone size: .; V gene: TRBV28; J gene: TRBJ2-5; CDR3 DNA: TGTGCCAGCAGTACGGGACTAGCGGGAGAAAAGACCCAGTACTTC; CDR3 protein: CASSTGLAGEKTQYF
D gene: .; clone size: .; V gene: TRBV27; J gene: TRBJ2-3; CDR3 DNA: TGTGCCAGCAGAATAACTGGTTCAAGTGGTACGCAGTATTTT; CDR3 protein: CASRITGSSGTQYF
D gene: .; clone size: once; V gene: TRBV28; J gene: TRBJ2-5; CDR3 DNA: TGTGCCAGCAGTTCCAATCGACTCGGGTCCCAAGAATCCCAGTACTTC; CDR3 protein: CASSSNRLGSQESQYF
D gene: TRBD2; clone size: .; V gene: TRBV5-1; J gene: TRBJ2-7; CDR3 DNA: TGCGCCAGCAGCACGGGACTAGCGGGATGGTACGAGCAGTACTTC; CDR3 protein: CASSTGLAGWYEQYF
D gene: .; clone size: few; V gene: TRBV6-5; J gene: TRBJ2-7; CDR3 DNA: TGTGCCAGCAAATTGGAGGGATCTAGGGAGCAGTACTTC; CDR3 protein: CASKLEGSREQYF
D gene: .; clone size: .; V gene: TRBV29-1; J gene: TRBJ1-3; CDR3 DNA: TGCAGCGTGGACGGAGGTTCCAGAAACACCATATATTTT; CDR3 protein: CSVDGGSRNTIYF
D gene: .; clone size: .; V gene: TRBV12-3/TRBV12-4; J gene: TRBJ2-2; CDR3 DNA: TGTGCCTCCACAGCGGGTTACACCGGGGAGCTGTTTTTT; CDR3 protein: CASTAGYTGELFF
D gene: TRBD1; clone size: once; V gene: TRBV7-2; J gene: TRBJ2-7; CDR3 DNA: TGTGCCAGCAGCTTAGACGAGACAGGGGTTCGGGAGCAGTACTTC; CDR3 protein: CASSLDETGVREQYF
D gene: .; clone size: .; V gene: TRBV7-2; J gene: TRBJ2-7; CDR3 DNA: TGTGCCAGCAGCTCCACCATCAGGGGTGTCTACGAGCAGTACTTC; CDR3 protein: CASSSTIRGVYEQYF
D gene: .; clone size: .; V gene: TRBV28; J gene: TRBJ1-4; CDR3 DNA: TGTGCCAGCAGTTCCCCCCAATCCCCTCAAAGTGCGTTT; CDR3 protein: CASSSPQSPQSAF
D gene: .; clone size: .; V gene: TRBV15; J gene: TRBJ1-1; CDR3 DNA: TGTGCCACCAGCATCGGGGGGCGTCTGGCTGAAGCTTTCTTT; CDR3 protein: CATSIGGRLAEAFF
D gene: TRBD1; clone size: .; V gene: TRBV19; J gene: TRBJ2-7; CDR3 DNA: TGTGCCAGTAGTGACCCCGGGACAGGGAGCCTCTACGAGCAGTACTTC; CDR3 protein: CASSDPGTGSLYEQYF
D gene: TRBD1; clone size: .; V gene: TRBV4-2; J gene: TRBJ1-5; CDR3 DNA: TGTGCCAGCAGCCCCCGCAGGGGGTTAATGGATAGCAATCAGCCCCAGCATTTT; CDR3 protein: CASSPRRGLMDSNQPQHF
D gene: .; clone size: .; V gene: TRBV6-5; J gene: TRBJ1-5; CDR3 DNA: TGTGCCAGCAGTTCCTCGGGCGGGGACAATCAGCCCCAGCATTTT; CDR3 protein: CASSSSGGDNQPQHF
D gene: .; clone size: .; V gene: TRBV29-1; J gene: TRBJ1-1; CDR3 DNA: TGCAGCGCTGGGGACATTGAAGCTTTCTTT; CDR3 protein: CSAGDIEAFF
D gene: .; clone size: .; V gene: TRBV7-2; J gene: TRBJ1-5; CDR3 DNA: TGTGCCAGCAGCTTGGGGGGGCTACAGCCCCAGCATTTT; CDR3 protein: CASSLGGLQPQHF
D gene: .; clone size: .; V gene: TRBV11-3; J gene: TRBJ2-7; CDR3 DNA: TGTGCCAGCAGCTTATCTACGAAATCCTACGAGCAGTACTTC; CDR3 protein: CASSLSTKSYEQYF
D gene: .; clone size: .; V gene: TRBV27; J gene: TRBJ2-5; CDR3 DNA: TGTGCCAGCAGACCAACGAGGGGGTTCCAAGAGACCCAGTACTTC; CDR3 protein: CASRPTRGFQETQYF
D gene: .; clone size: .; V gene: TRBV5-1; J gene: TRBJ1-5; CDR3 DNA: TGCGCCAGCAGCTTGGCTCCAGGTAATAGCAATCAGCCCCAGCATTTT; CDR3 protein: CASSLAPGNSNQPQHF
D gene: .; clone size: once; V gene: TRBV27; J gene: TRBJ1-5; CDR3 DNA: TGTGCCAGCAGTTGGTTAGCAGAGGGCAATCAGCCCCAGCATTTT; CDR3 protein: CASSWLAEGNQPQHF
D gene: TRBD1; clone size: .; V gene: TRBV28; J gene: TRBJ1-2; CDR3 DNA: TGTGCCAGCAGTTTATGGTACTTACTACCGCCTCCGGGACAGGGTATTAATGGCTACACCTTC; CDR3 protein: CASSLWYLLPPPGQGINGYTF
D gene: TRBD1; clone size: .; V gene: TRBV28; J gene: TRBJ1-2; CDR3 DNA: TGTGCCAGCAGTCTTTCCGGGACAGACTATGGCTACACCTTC; CDR3 protein: CASSLSGTDYGYTF
D gene: .; clone size: .; V gene: TRBV28; J gene: TRBJ1-6; CDR3 DNA: TGTGCCAGCAGTTTATTTGCAGATAATTCACCCCTCCACTTT; CDR3 protein: CASSLFADNSPLHF
D gene: TRBD1; clone size: .; V gene: TRBV11-2; J gene: TRBJ1-5; CDR3 DNA: TGTGCCAGCAGCAACCGGGACAGGGCTCAGCCCCAGCATTTT; CDR3 protein: CASSNRDRAQPQHF
D gene: TRBD1; clone size: .; V gene: TRBV7-3; J gene: TRBJ2-5; CDR3 DNA: TGTGCCAGCAGCTCACAGGGGAAGGAGACCCAGTACTTC; CDR3 protein: CASSSQGKETQYF
D gene: TRBD2; clone size: few; V gene: TRBV19; J gene: TRBJ2-7; CDR3 DNA: TGTGCCAGTAGAAGCGGGAGGGCCGAAAGCTCCTACGAGCAGTACTTC; CDR3 protein: CASRSGRAESSYEQYF
D gene: .; clone size: .; V gene: TRBV4-2; J gene: TRBJ2-1; CDR3 DNA: TGTGCCAGCAGCCAAGAAAATACCCAATATGGGAGTTGGGATGAGCAGTTCTTC; CDR3 protein: CASSQENTQYGSWDEQFF
D gene: .; clone size: .; V gene: TRBV27; J gene: TRBJ1-5; CDR3 DNA: TGTGCCAGCGCTACCTTTACAGGGACCAGCAGATATAGCAATCAGCCCCAGCATTTT; CDR3 protein: CASATFTGTSRYSNQPQHF
D gene: TRBD1; clone size: .; V gene: TRBV7-8; J gene: TRBJ2-7; CDR3 DNA: TGTGCCAGCAGCTTACTTCAGGGGGCCGGCGAGCAGTACTTC; CDR3 protein: CASSLLQGAGEQYF
D gene: .; clone size: .; V gene: TRBV5-4; J gene: TRBJ2-7; CDR3 DNA: TGTGCCAGCAGCTTGAAAAGCCCGATATCCTACGAGCAGTACTTC; CDR3 protein: CASSLKSPISYEQYF
D gene: .; clone size: .; V gene: TRBV28; J gene: TRBJ1-2; CDR3 DNA: TGTGCCAGCAGTTTCGCCTCGGGGGGCAGCTATGGCTACACCTTC; CDR3 protein: CASSFASGGSYGYTF
D gene: .; clone size: .; V gene: TRBV18; J gene: TRBJ2-2; CDR3 DNA: TGTGCCAGCTCACCGGAGGGACTCACCGGGGAGCTGTTTTTT; CDR3 protein: CASSPEGLTGELFF
D gene: TRBD1; clone size: .; V gene: TRBV6-6; J gene: TRBJ1-1; CDR3 DNA: TGTGCCAGCAGTTTCCGGGACAGGGACCTCACTGAAGCTTTCTTT; CDR3 protein: CASSFRDRDLTEAFF
D gene: TRBD2; clone size: .; V gene: TRBV19; J gene: TRBJ2-5; CDR3 DNA: TGTGCCACCGCGGGAGGTGGTCGAGAGACCCAGTACTTC; CDR3 protein: CATAGGGRETQYF